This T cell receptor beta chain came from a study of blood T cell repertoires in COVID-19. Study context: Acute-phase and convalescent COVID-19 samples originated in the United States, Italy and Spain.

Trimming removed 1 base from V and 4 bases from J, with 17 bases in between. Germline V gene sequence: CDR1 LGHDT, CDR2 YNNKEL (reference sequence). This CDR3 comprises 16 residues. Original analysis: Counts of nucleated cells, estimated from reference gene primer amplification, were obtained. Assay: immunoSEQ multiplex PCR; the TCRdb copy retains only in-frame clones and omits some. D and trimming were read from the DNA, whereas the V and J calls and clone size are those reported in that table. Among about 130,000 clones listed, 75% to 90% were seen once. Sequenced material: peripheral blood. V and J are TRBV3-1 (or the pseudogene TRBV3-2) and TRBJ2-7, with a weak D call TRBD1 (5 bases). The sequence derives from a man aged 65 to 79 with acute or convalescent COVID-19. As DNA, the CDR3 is TGTGCCAGCAGCCAAGTTGGCGTCCAGGGCCCGTACGAGCAGTACTTC. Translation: CASSQVGVQGPYEQYF.